Listed below are T cell receptor beta chains from one sample, sequenced in a study of cytomegalovirus exposure and HLA in healthy donors. Assay used: immunoSEQ multiplex PCR; TCRdb lists only in-frame clones, some missing. The table shows roughly 200,000 clones, with almost 85% occurring only once. Sequenced input: PBMCs. The source is a woman aged 45-59 years in good health and CMV-seronegative. The CDR3 runs from the conserved cysteine through the conserved F or W. A D gene is named only where the DNA matches it firmly. Expanded clones are given a class, and other clones once, few, many or no size at all.

cdr3_length,clone_size,j_call,v_call,d_call,cdr3_nt,cdr3_aa
15,NA,TRBJ2-1,TRBV28,TRBD2,TGTGCCAGCAGCTTATTGGGACTAGGCAACAATGAGCAGTTCTTC,CASSLLGLGNNEQFF
17,NA,TRBJ2-7,TRBV18,NA,TGTGCCAGCTCACCAAACGTAAACCGACTTAGCTCCTACGAGCAGTACTTC,CASSPNVNRLSSYEQYF
14,NA,TRBJ2-5,TRBV6-1,TRBD2,TGTGCCTCGCGACTAGCGGGGTGGGTCGAGACCCAGTACTTC,CASRLAGWVETQYF
13,NA,TRBJ1-3,TRBV4-3,NA,TGCGCCAGCAGCCCCAACTACGGAAACACCATATATTTT,CASSPNYGNTIYF
15,NA,TRBJ2-1,TRBV5-4,TRBD2,TGTGCCAGCAGCTTGGGGGGGACTAGCGGAAATGAGCAGTTCTTC,CASSLGGTSGNEQFF
15,once,TRBJ2-7,TRBV11-3,TRBD1,TGTGCCAGCAGCTTAGAGGGGACAGGGTCGCACGAGCAGTACTTC,CASSLEGTGSHEQYF
14,NA,TRBJ1-1,TRBV18,NA,TGTGCCAGCTCACCATCTAGGGAGGGCATCGGAGCTTTCTTT,CASSPSREGIGAFF
16,NA,TRBJ2-1,TRBV14,NA,TGTGCCAGCAGCCAAGCCGGGGGGCGGGAGTACAATGAGCAGTTCTTC,CASSQAGGREYNEQFF
13,NA,TRBJ2-7,TRBV21-1,NA,TGTGCCAGCAGCAACGGAGGGGGCCGCGAGCAGTACTTC,CASSNGGGREQYF
13,once,TRBJ2-5,TRBV10-2,NA,TGTGCCAGCAGTGGGGTGGAGGGAGAGACCCAGTACTTC,CASSGVEGETQYF
14,NA,TRBJ2-5,TRBV30,TRBD2,TGTGCCTGGGGCTTAGCGGGGGGCCAAGAGACCCAGTACTTC,CAWGLAGGQETQYF
15,once,TRBJ1-1,TRBV28,NA,TGTGCCAGCAGTACCGGCGCCGACTTGCGCACTGAAGCTTTCTTT,CASSTGADLRTEAFF
17,few,TRBJ1-3,TRBV9,NA,TGTGCCAGCAGCGCCGGGCCGACAGGAGCCTCTGGAAACACCATATATTTT,CASSAGPTGASGNTIYF
14,once,TRBJ1-5,TRBV28,NA,TGTGCCAGCAGTTGGGGAGCAGGGGATCAGCCCCAGCATTTT,CASSWGAGDQPQHF
14,NA,TRBJ2-1,TRBV6-5,NA,TGTGCCAGCAGTTATAAGAGCTCCTACAATGAGCAGTTCTTC,CASSYKSSYNEQFF
15,NA,TRBJ1-4,TRBV4-3,TRBD1,TGCGCCAGCAGCCAGACAGGGGTTCAGGGAGAAAAACTGTTTTTT,CASSQTGVQGEKLFF
11,NA,TRBJ2-3,TRBV30,NA,TGTGCCTGGGGCTTCCCGGATACGCAGTATTTT,CAWGFPDTQYF
15,NA,TRBJ2-7,TRBV15,TRBD2,TGTGCCACCACCACGGATCGGGGGGGGTCCTACGAGCAGTACTTC,CATTTDRGGSYEQYF
15,NA,TRBJ1-1,TRBV30,TRBD1,TGTGCCTTGGAGAGATCTCAGGGGGGCGCGGTTGAAGCTTTCTTT,CALERSQGGAVEAFF
16,NA,TRBJ2-7,TRBV5-1,TRBD1,TGCGCCAGCAGCGGGGGGACAGGGGGACCCTCCTACGAGCAGTACTTC,CASSGGTGGPSYEQYF
15,NA,TRBJ1-3,TRBV5-1,NA,TGCGCCAGCAGCTTGTACAGGGCAGCTGGAAACACCATATATTTT,CASSLYRAAGNTIYF
15,NA,TRBJ2-2,TRBV11-2,NA,TGTGCCAGCAGCTTAGAGTCAGGGCACACCGGGGAGCTGTTTTTT,CASSLESGHTGELFF
16,NA,TRBJ1-6,TRBV5-6,NA,TGTGCCAGCAGCTTGGGCTGGAGCTCCTATAATTCACCCCTCCACTTT,CASSLGWSSYNSPLHF
16,NA,TRBJ2-5,TRBV6-5,TRBD2,TGTGCCAGCAGTTACTCGATCCTAGCGGGGGGGGAGACCCAGTACTTC,CASSYSILAGGETQYF
13,NA,TRBJ2-7,TRBV28,NA,TGTGCCAGCAGTACACCCGTCCAGGGCGAGCAGTACTTC,CASSTPVQGEQYF
15,few,TRBJ2-5,TRBV5-1,TRBD1,TGCGCCAGCAGCGCCGGGACAGGGAGTGTTGAGACCCAGTACTTC,CASSAGTGSVETQYF
15,NA,TRBJ1-1,TRBV18,TRBD1,TGTGCCAGCTCATACGGGACAGGGGGAAACACTGAAGCTTTCTTT,CASSYGTGGNTEAFF
14,once,TRBJ1-2,TRBV7-9,NA,TGTGCCAGCAGCGATAGGGGGGGCTCCTATGGCTACACCTTC,CASSDRGGSYGYTF
14,NA,TRBJ1-2,TRBV2,NA,TGTGCCAGCAGTGAGGGCAGTACCGTCTATGGCTACACCTTC,CASSEGSTVYGYTF
16,NA,TRBJ2-7,TRBV30,TRBD2,TGTGCCTGGAGTGTACGGGGGGGGAACCCTGCCTACGAGCAGTACTTC,CAWSVRGGNPAYEQYF